In this sample, the clone carrying this T cell receptor (beta chain) turned up a few times. The antigen remains undetermined. The entire patient cohort was treatment-naive prior to thyroid surgery. Original processing methods: A distant-metastasis classifier for papillary thyroid cancer was built using CDR3 differences across clinicopathological groups. TCRdb re-called clones from the PCR reads using MiXCR. The V and J calls here are based on TCRdb, not the publication. The sample holds under 45,000 clones, under 20% seen once. The data originate from a study of metastatic and nonmetastatic thyroid tumors. Study information: Both malignant and benign thyroid patients supplied peripheral blood and tumor or nodule tissue samples, across which the repertoires of these patients were then compared. Study-level results: Malignant thyroid tumors reportedly had TCR beta diversity that was significantly higher than in benign nodules, in blood and tumor.

This sequence was found in a female donor with papillary thyroid cancer or a benign thyroid nodule (not recorded which). Some clones in this sample may be carry-over from other donors' samples. The sequencing input was tumor tissue.

Written as DNA, the CDR3 is TGTGCCGGCCTAAGGGACAGAGTCCCGGGTGGAAACACCATATATTTT. The encoded protein is CAGLRDRVPGGNTIYF. The chain recombines TRBV6-1 with TRBJ1-3, with TRBD1 identical over 7 bases. There are 16 residues in the CDR3. Trimming cost V 11 bases and J 3 bases; bases outside gene matches: 16. Germline V gene sequence: CDR1 MNHNS, CDR2 SASEGT.